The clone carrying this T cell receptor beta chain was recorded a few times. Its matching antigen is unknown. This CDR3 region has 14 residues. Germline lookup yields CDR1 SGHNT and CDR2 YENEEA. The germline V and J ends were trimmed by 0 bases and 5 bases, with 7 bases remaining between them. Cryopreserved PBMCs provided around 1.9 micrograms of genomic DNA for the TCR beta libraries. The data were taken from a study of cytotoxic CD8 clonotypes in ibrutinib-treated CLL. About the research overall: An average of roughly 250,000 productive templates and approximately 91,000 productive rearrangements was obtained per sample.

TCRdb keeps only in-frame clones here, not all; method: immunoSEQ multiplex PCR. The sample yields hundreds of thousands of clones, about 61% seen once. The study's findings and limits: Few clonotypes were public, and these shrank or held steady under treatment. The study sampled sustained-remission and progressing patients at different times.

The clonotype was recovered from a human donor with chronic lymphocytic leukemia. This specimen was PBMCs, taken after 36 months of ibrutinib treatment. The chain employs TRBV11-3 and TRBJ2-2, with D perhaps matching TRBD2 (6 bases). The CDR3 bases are TGTGCCAGCAGCTTAGATGGGAGGACCGGGGAGCTGTTTTTT. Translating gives CASSLDGRTGELFF.